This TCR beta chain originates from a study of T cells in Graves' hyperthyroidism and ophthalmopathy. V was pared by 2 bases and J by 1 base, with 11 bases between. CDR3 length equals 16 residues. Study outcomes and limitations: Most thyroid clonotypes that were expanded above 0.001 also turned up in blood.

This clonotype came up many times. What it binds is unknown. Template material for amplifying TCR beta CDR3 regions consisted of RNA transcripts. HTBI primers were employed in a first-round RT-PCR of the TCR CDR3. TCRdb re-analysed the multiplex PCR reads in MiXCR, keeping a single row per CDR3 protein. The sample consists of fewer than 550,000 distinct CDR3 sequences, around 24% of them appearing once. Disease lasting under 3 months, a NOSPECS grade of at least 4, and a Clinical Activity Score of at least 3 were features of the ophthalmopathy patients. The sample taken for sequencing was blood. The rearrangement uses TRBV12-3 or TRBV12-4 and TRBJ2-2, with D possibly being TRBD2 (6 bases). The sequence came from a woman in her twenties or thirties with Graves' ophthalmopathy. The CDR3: CASSLTGLLNTGELFF. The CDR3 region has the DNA TGTGCCAGCAGTTTAACGGGACTTTTGAACACCGGGGAGCTGTTTTTT.